This T cell receptor (beta chain) was documented in a study of T cell responses to AZD1222 COVID-19 vaccine. The CDR3 runs to 13 residues. In germline, CDR1 is MGHRA, CDR2 YSYEKL. V dropped 5 bases and J dropped 3 bases, with 10 bases sitting between them. The repertoire was sequenced with immunoSEQ multiplex PCR; TCRdb's copy has only in-frame clones and lacks some. The data show about 150,000 clones, about nine tenths seen once. The sequence derives from an adult who had recovered from COVID-19. Material: peripheral blood, obtained after recovery from COVID-19. The chain has TRBV4-1 and TRBJ2-5, with D unresolved. The CDR3 loop reads CASSAPGEETQYF. The CDR3 region has the DNA TGCGCCAGCAGCGCCCCTGGGGAAGAGACCCAGTACTTC.